This T cell receptor beta chain was recovered during a study of blood T cells in healthy people across ages. Study-wide findings and caveats: The long-lived group displayed more naive CD4+ cells, plus higher diversity, than the aged donors did. Diversity figures derived from one million T cells were judged to underestimate the true value.

A sample-barcoded 5' primer and a J-beta primer mix were used in a second PCR of roughly 7 to 12 cycles. TCRdb re-analysed the 5' RACE reads in MiXCR, keeping a single row per CDR3 protein. This table holds 1.5 million to 2 million distinct CDR3 sequences, roughly 32% found once. Caucasian, healthy and from Russia, the donors were aged between about 6 and 100. In this sample, this clonotype turned up once. The antigen is undetermined. CDR1 MNHEY and CDR2 SVGAGI come from the germline V gene. This CDR3 region has 15 residues. V was shortened by 0 bases and J by 1 base, with 9 bases between the two germline ends.

This clonotype was obtained from a woman aged 25 to 45 in good health. The V gene is TRBV6-5, the J gene TRBJ1-1; no clear D. The sequenced sample was blood. The CDR3: CASSYSEPPNTEAFF. The CDR3 nucleotides are TGTGCCAGCAGTTACTCTGAGCCTCCGAACACTGAAGCTTTCTTT.